This passage covers 8 T cell receptor beta chains from one sample sequenced in a study of CD8+CD57+ T cells in acquired aplastic anemia. TCR beta VDJ and CDR3 profiles were obtained from a genomic DNA template. TCRdb reprocessed the reads via MiXCR and lists one record per CDR3 protein. Of 150,000 to 200,000 distinct CDR3 sequences in the sample, approximately 40% were seen once. The sequencing input was sorted CD4+, CD8+, or CD8+CD57+ T cells (not recorded which) from PBMCs. The receptors originated from a human donor in good health.

V gene TRBV29-1 combines with J gene TRBJ2-3; 9 nucleotides match TRBD2. The germline V gene has CDR1 SQVTM and CDR2 ANQGSEA. The CDR3 runs to 13 residues. The V gene end was trimmed by 8 bases and the J gene end by 2 bases; junction bases not matched to a gene: 5. This CDR3 reads CSTGLANTDTQYF. The CDR3 DNA sequence: TGCAGCACCGGACTAGCGAACACAGATACGCAGTATTTT.

Details on this clonotype: One junction end disagrees with the germline gene, perhaps due to a read error. The V gene is TRBV11-2, the J gene TRBJ2-1; maybe TRBD1 (5 bases). Germline assignment: CDR1 SGHAT and CDR2 FQNNGV. This CDR3 spans 15 amino acids. DNA for the CDR3: TGTGCCAACAGCCGTTACTCAGGGTTCCCCAATGAGCAGTTCTTC. Translation gives CANSRYSGFPNEQFF. Looking up the rest from reference TRBV11-2 and TRBJ2-1 gives the full variable domain: EAGVAQSPRYKIIEKRQSVAFWCNPISGHATLYWYQQILGQGPKLLIQFQNNGVVDDSQLPKDRFSAERLKGVDSTLKIQPAKLEDSAVYLCANSRYSGFPNEQFFGPGTRLTVL.

The chain employs TRBV7-9 and TRBJ1-2, with TRBD1 matching 8 bases. Germline loops: CDR1 SEHNR, CDR2 FQNEAQ (reference sequence). CDR3 length: 13 residues. V was clipped by 5 bases and J by 7 bases; unmatched bases: 6. The CDR3 loop reads CASSHPGGSGYTF. DNA for the CDR3: TGTGCCAGCAGCCACCCAGGGGGCAGTGGCTACACCTTC.

On this clonotype itself: An end of the junction differs from the germline gene, which may be a read error. This sequence joins TRBV29-1 and TRBJ1-2; no clear D gene. Germline V gene lookup returns CDR1 SQVTM and CDR2 ANQGSEA. The CDR3 covers 11 residues. CDR3 sequence reads: CGVEDACGYTF. The CDR3 DNA reads as TGCGGCGTTGAAGATGCCTGTGGCTACACCTTC.

This clonotype was seen more than once but under ten times. This chain joins TRBV4-3 and TRBJ2-1; no clear D gene. Trimming took 0 bases from V and 11 from J, leaving 11 bases between them. Germline loops: CDR1 LGHNA, CDR2 YSLEER. The CDR3 loop spans 13 amino acids. The CDR3 sequence is CASSQDYLDKQFF. The CDR3 nucleotides are TGCGCCAGCAGCCAAGATTACTTGGATAAGCAGTTCTTC.

The V call is TRBV24-1, the J call TRBJ2-5, with D possibly being TRBD2 (5 bases). CDR1 is KGHDR and CDR2 is SFDVKD in the germline V gene. Trimming took 2 bases from V and 4 from J, leaving 10 bases between them. The CDR3 is 14 residues long. This CDR3 is CATSDSKGRETQYF. DNA for the CDR3: TGTGCCACCAGTGATTCCAAAGGGAGAGAGACCCAGTACTTC.

Many counts were recorded for this clonotype. The V gene is TRBV7-2, the J gene TRBJ2-7; the D gene could be TRBD1 or TRBD2 (5 bases each). V was trimmed by 2 bases and J by 2 bases, leaving 13 bases between them. This CDR3 has 15 amino acids. The V gene's germline CDR1 is SGHTA and CDR2 FQGNSA. Here the CDR3 reads CASSLMAGSPYEQYF. DNA for the CDR3: TGTGCCAGCAGCTTAATGGCAGGGAGCCCCTACGAGCAGTACTTC.

This clonotype was seen at least ten times. The chain couples TRBV7-2 to TRBJ1-5; 7 nucleotides agree with TRBD1. Germline-derived CDR1 and CDR2 are SGHTA and FQGNSA. V was clipped by 5 bases and J by 3 bases; unmatched bases: 4. The length of the CDR3 is 14 residues. This CDR3 reads CASSPGTDNQPQHF. As DNA, the CDR3 is TGTGCCAGCAGCCCCGGGACAGACAATCAGCCCCAGCATTTT.